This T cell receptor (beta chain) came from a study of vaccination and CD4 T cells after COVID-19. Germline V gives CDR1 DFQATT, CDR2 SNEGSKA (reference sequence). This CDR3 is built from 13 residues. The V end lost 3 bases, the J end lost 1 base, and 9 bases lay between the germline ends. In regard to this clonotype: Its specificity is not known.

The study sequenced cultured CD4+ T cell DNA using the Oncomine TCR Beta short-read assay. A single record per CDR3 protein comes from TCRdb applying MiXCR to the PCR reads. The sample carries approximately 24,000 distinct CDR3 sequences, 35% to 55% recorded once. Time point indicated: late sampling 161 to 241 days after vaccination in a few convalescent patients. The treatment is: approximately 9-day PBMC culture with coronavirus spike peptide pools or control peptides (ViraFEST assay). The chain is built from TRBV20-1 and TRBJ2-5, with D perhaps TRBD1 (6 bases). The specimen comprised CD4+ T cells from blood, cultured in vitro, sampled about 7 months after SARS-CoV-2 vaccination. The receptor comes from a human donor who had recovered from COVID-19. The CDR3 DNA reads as TGCAGTGCTAGCGGACAGACCCAAGAGACCCAGTACTTC. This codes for CSASGQTQETQYF.